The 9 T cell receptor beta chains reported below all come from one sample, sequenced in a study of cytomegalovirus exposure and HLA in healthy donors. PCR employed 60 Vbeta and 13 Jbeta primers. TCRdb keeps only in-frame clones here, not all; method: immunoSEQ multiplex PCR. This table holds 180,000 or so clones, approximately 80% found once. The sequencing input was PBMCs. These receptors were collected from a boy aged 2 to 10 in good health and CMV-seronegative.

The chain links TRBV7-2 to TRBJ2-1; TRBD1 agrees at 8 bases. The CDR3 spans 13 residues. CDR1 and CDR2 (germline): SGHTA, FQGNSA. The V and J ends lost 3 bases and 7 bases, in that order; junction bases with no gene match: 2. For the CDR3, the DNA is TGTGCCAGCAGCTTTGACAGGGGTAATGAGCAGTTCTTC. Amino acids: CASSFDRGNEQFF.

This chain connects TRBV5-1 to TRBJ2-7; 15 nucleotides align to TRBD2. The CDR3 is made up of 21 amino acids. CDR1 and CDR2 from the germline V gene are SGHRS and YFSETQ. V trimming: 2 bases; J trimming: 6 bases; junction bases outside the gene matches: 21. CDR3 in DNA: TGCGCCAGCAGCTTTCTACCCCGACCGGGACTAGCGGGGGGTACCTGGGGCGAGCAGTACTTC. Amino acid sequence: CASSFLPRPGLAGGTWGEQYF.

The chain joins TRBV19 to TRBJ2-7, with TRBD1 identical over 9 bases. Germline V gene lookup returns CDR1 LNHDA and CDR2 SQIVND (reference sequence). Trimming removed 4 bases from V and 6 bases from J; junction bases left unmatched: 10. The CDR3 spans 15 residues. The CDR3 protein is CASSRTRTGVTEQYF. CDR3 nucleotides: TGTGCCAGTAGTAGAACTAGGACAGGGGTGACCGAGCAGTACTTC.

This CDR3 reads CASSVEGLALHF. The CDR3 DNA reads TGTGCCAGCAGCGTAGAAGGACTGGCCCTCCACTTT. This rearrangement joins TRBV9 to TRBJ1-6; D is ambiguous. The CDR3 length is 12 residues. The V gene lost 0 bases and the J gene lost 14 bases, with 9 bases spanning the gap. CDR1 SGDLS and CDR2 YYNGEE come from the germline V gene.

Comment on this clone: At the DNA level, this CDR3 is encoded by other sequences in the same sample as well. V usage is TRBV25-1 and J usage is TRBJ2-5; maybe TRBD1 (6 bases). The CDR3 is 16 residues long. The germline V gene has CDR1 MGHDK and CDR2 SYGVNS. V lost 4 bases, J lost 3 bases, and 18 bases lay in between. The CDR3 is CASSGVGRGGEETQYF. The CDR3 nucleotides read TGTGCCAGCAGTGGGGTTGGCAGAGGGGGAGAAGAGACCCAGTACTTC. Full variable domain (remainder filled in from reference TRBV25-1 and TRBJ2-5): EADIYQTPRYLVIGTGKKITLECSQTMGHDKMYWYQQDPGMELHLIHYSYGVNSTEKGDLSSESTVSRIRTEHFPLTLESARPSHTSQYLCASSGVGRGGEETQYFGPGTRLLVL.

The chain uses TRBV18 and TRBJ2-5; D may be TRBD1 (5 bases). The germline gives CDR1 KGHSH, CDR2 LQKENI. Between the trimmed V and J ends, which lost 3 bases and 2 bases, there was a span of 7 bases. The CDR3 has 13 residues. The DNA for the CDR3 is TGTGCCAGCTCACCGGACATTCAAGAGACCCAGTACTTC. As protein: CASSPDIQETQYF. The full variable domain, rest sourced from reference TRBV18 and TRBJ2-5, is NAGVMQNPRHLVRRRGQEARLRCSPMKGHSHVYWYRQLPEEGLKFMVYLQKENIIDESGMPKERFSAEFPKEGPSILRIQQVVRGDSAAYFCASSPDIQETQYFGPGTRLLVL.

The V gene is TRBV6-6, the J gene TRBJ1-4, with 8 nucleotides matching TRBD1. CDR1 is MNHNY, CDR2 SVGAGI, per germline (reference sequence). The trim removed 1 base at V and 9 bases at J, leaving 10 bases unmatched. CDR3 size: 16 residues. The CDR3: CASSYWSGTGRKKLFF. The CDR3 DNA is TGTGCCAGCAGTTACTGGTCCGGGACAGGAAGGAAAAAACTGTTTTTT.

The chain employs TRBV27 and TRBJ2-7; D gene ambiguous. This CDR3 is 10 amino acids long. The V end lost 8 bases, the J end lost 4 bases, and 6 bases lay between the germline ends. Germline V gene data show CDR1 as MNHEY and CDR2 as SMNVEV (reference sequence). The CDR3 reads CASGPYEQYF. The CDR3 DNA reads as TGTGCCAGCGGCCCATACGAGCAGTACTTC.

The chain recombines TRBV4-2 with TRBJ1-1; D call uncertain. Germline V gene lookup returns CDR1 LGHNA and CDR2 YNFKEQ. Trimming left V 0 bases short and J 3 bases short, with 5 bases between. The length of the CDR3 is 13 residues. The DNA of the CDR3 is TGTGCCAGCAGCCAAGACTTCCACACTGAAGCTTTCTTT. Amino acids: CASSQDFHTEAFF.